What follows describes a single T cell receptor beta chain. The specificity of this receptor is unknown. Base qualities are not recorded, but no much larger clone differs from it by a single base. The source of the sample is a study of response to subunit inactivated influenza vaccine (dated by TCRdb to 2016 to 2018). About the full investigation: Deep quantitative T cell receptor repertoire profiling was used in the study to track responses to a trivalent subunit inactivated influenza vaccine.

The paper as a whole reports these results and caveats: The authors proposed that each seasonal influenza vaccination may bring in only a limited number of new T cells.

According to the germline V gene (reference sequence), CDR1 reads DFQATT and CDR2 reads SNEGSKA. At the junction V is shortened by 5 bases and J by 12 bases; bases outside the gene matches: 13. Its CDR3 holds 13 amino acids, cysteine through phenylalanine. Just the 39-base CDR3 DNA is kept, in frame starting at base 1. Libraries came from RT-PCR. The sequencer was an Illumina HiSeq 2500. The raw public data were reprocessed by TCRdb itself: fastp quality trimming at Q25, MiXCR clonotype calling, in-frame beta chains only. Identical CDR3 proteins give one entry, which carries the most common genes and DNA. This sample has some 500,000 distinct CDR3 sequences in its table, and 16% of those were observed once. Of the sample, over 2.5% is held by the ten largest clones.

The TCR originated in a man aged 50-75 years who received an inactivated influenza vaccine. Donor details come from another sample of the same person, matched by shared clones. The sample in question was CD4+ T cells sorted from PBMCs, obtained around 2 years after vaccination. The receptor chain draws on TRBV20-1 and TRBJ2-1; the junction holds 7 bases that match TRBD2. The CDR3 reads as follows: CSAALGGSYGQFF. The DNA is as follows: TGCAGTGCTGCCCTCGGCGGGAGCTATGGGCAGTTCTTC.